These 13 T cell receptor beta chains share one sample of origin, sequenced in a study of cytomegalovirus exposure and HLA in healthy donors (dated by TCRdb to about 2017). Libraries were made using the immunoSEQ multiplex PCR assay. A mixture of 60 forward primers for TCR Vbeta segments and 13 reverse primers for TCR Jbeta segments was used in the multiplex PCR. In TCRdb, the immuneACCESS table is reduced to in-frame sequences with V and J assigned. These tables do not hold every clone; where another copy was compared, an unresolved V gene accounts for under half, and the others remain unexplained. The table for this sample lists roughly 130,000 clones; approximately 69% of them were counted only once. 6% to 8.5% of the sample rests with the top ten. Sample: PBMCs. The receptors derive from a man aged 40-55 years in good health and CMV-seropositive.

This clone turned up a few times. CDR3 sequence reads: CASSDGTGGDYNEQFF. CDR3 DNA sequence: TGTGCCAGCAGTGACGGAACAGGGGGAGACTACAATGAGCAGTTCTTC. The chain carries TRBV6-4 and TRBJ2-1, with 8 nucleotides matching TRBD1. The V gene's germline CDR1 is MRHNA and CDR2 SNTAGT. Losses at the gene ends were 2 bases for V and 3 bases for J; bases not matched to a gene: 6. The CDR3 covers 16 residues.

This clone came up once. CDR3 sequence reads: CASSQGGSTYNEQFF. CDR3 DNA: TGTGCCAGCAGCCAAGGCGGGAGTACCTACAATGAGCAGTTCTTC. The rearrangement links TRBV11-2 to TRBJ2-1, with 7 positions matching TRBD2. The length of the CDR3 is 15 residues. The V gene end was trimmed by 5 bases and the J gene end by 2 bases; junction bases not matched to a gene: 6. Germline V gene lookup returns CDR1 SGHAT and CDR2 FQNNGV. Complete variable domain (other parts from reference TRBV11-2 and TRBJ2-1): EAGVAQSPRYKIIEKRQSVAFWCNPISGHATLYWYQQILGQGPKLLIQFQNNGVVDDSQLPKDRFSAERLKGVDSTLKIQPAKLEDSAVYLCASSQGGSTYNEQFFGPGTRLTVL.

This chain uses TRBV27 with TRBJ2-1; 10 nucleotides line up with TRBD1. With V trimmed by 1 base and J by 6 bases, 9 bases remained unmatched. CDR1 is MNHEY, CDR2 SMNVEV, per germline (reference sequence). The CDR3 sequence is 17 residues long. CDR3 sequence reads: CASSLWPPGQGPNEQFF. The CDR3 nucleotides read TGTGCCAGCAGTTTATGGCCCCCGGGACAGGGGCCCAATGAGCAGTTCTTC.

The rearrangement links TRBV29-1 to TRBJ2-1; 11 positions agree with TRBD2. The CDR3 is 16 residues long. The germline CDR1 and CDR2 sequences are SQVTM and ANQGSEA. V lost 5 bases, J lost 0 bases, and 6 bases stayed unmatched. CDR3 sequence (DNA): TGCAGCGTTTCCGGACTAGCGGGCGTCTCCTACAATGAGCAGTTCTTC. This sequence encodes CSVSGLAGVSYNEQFF.

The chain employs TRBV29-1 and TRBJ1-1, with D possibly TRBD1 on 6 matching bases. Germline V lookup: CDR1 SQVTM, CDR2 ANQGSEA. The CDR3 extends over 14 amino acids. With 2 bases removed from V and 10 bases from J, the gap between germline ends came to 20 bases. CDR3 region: CSVERRQARGGAFF. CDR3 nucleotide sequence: TGCAGCGTTGAAAGGAGACAGGCCCGAGGAGGAGCTTTCTTT.

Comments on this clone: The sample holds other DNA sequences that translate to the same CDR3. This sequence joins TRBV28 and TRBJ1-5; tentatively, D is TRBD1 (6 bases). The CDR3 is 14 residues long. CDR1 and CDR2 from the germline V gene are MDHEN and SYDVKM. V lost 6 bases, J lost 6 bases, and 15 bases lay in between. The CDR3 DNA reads TGTGCCAGCAGAGGCCAGGGGAGCGGTCAGCCCCAGCATTTT. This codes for CASRGQGSGQPQHF.

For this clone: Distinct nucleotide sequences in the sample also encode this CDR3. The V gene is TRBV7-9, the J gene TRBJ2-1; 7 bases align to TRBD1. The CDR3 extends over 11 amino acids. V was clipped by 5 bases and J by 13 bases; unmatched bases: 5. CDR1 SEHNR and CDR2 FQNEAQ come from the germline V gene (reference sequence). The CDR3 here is CASSSRDSQFF. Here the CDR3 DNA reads TGTGCCAGCAGCAGCCGGGACAGCCAGTTCTTC.

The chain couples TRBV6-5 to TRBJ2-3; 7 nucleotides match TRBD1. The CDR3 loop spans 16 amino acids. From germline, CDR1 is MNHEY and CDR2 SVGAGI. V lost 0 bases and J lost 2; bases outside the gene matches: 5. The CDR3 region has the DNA TGTGCCAGCAGTTACTCGGGGACAGTCGCCACAGATACGCAGTATTTT. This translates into CASSYSGTVATDTQYF.

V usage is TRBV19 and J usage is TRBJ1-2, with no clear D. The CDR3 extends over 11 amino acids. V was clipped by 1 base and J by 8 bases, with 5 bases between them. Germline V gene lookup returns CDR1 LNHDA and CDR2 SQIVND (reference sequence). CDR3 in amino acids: CASSIAGGYTF. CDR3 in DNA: TGTGCCAGTAGTATAGCTGGCGGCTACACCTTC.

The CDR3 nucleotides are TGTGCCAGCAGCTTGGGAGCCCGCGGCAGGGATCATGGCTACACCTTC. It specifies CASSLGARGRDHGYTF. The chain has TRBV5-4 and TRBJ1-2; D possibly corresponds to TRBD1 (5 bases). The CDR3 covers 16 residues. Germline V gene data show CDR1 as SGHNT and CDR2 as YYREEE (reference sequence). Between the trimmed V and J ends, which lost 0 bases and 6 bases, there was a span of 18 bases.

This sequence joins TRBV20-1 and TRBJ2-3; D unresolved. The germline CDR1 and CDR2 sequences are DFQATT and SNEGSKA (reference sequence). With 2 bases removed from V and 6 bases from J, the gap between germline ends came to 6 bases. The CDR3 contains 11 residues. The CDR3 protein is CSARIGDTQYF. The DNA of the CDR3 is TGCAGTGCTAGAATCGGGGATACGCAGTATTTT.

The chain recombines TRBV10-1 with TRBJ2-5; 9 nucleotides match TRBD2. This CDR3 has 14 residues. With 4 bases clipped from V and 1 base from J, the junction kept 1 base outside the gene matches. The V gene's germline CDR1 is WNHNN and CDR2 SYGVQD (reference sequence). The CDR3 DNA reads TGCGCCAGCAGTGTTAGCGGGAGCCAAGAGACCCAGTACTTC. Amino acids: CASSVSGSQETQYF.

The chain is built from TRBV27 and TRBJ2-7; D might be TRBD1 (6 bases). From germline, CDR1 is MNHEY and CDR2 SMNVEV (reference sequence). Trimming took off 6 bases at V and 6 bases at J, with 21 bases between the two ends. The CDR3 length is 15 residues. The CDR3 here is CASRTGSLASSEQYF. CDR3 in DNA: TGTGCCAGCAGGACAGGCTCCCTGGCATCATCCGAGCAGTACTTC.